The 25 T cell receptor beta chains in this list originate from one sample, sequenced in a study of T cell changes during pregnancy in multiple sclerosis. The repertoire was sequenced with immunoSEQ multiplex PCR; TCRdb's copy has only in-frame clones and lacks some. Of 20,000 to 25,000 clones in the sample, 80% to 90% are singletons; the top ten hold 8%. Sequencing used CD8+ T cells from peripheral blood mononuclear cells, obtained in the first trimester of pregnancy. Receptor source: a female donor in good health, enrolled as a control in a pregnancy study.

The chain recombines TRBV2 with TRBJ2-5, with 10 bases identical to TRBD1. This CDR3 is built from 14 residues. Germline CDR1 reads SNHLY; CDR2 reads FYNNEI. J was trimmed by 3 bases and V by 6 bases; bases with no gene match: 4. CDR3 nucleotide sequence: TGTGCCAGCAGAGCCGGGACAGGGGAAGAGACCCAGTACTTC. As protein: CASRAGTGEETQYF.

The sample holds one count of this clone. The chain joins TRBV29-1 to TRBJ2-2; 9 bases map to TRBD1. V lost 4 bases and J lost 4; bases outside the gene matches: 7. This CDR3 has 15 amino acids. CDR1 and CDR2 (germline): SQVTM, ANQGSEA. The DNA for the CDR3 is TGCAGCGTTGGCCGGGACAGGGTCCGCACCGGGGAGCTGTTTTTT. Translating it yields CSVGRDRVRTGELFF.

This chain links TRBV7-3 with TRBJ2-1; D call uncertain. Germline CDR1 reads SGHTA; CDR2 reads FQGTGA. The CDR3 loop spans 16 amino acids. Trimming removed 4 bases from V and 0 bases from J, with 13 bases in between. The CDR3 DNA reads as TGTGCCAGCAGCTGGAACAGATACATCTCCTACAATGAGCAGTTCTTC. Translated, it gives CASSWNRYISYNEQFF.

This clone has a single count. The V call is TRBV7-9, the J call TRBJ1-5; perhaps TRBD1 as D (5 bases). The length of the CDR3 is 16 residues. Looked up from germline, CDR1 is SEHNR and CDR2 is FQNEAQ (reference sequence). With 5 bases removed from V and 5 bases from J, the gap between germline ends came to 19 bases. CDR3 loop: CASSPGVGEIHQPQHF. The CDR3 DNA follows: TGTGCCAGCAGCCCGGGGGTGGGGGAGATCCATCAGCCCCAGCATTTT.

This chain links TRBV27 with TRBJ2-7, with no clear D. This CDR3 comprises 11 residues. CDR1 MNHEY and CDR2 SMNVEV come from the germline V gene (reference sequence). Between the trimmed V and J ends, which lost 6 bases and 3 bases, there was a span of 6 bases. CDR3 in amino acids: CASSNFYEQYF. The CDR3 DNA reads as TGTGCCAGCAGCAATTTCTACGAGCAGTACTTC.

This clone is a singleton in its sample. This chain links TRBV6-5 with TRBJ1-1, with D perhaps matching TRBD1 (5 bases). V shed 5 bases and J shed 5 bases, with 12 bases lying between them. The CDR3 consists of 13 residues. Germline values: CDR1 MNHEY, CDR2 SVGAGI. The CDR3 region is CASSHGGVTEAFF. CDR3 DNA sequence: TGTGCCAGCAGTCACGGAGGGGTGACTGAAGCTTTCTTT.

The J gene is TRBJ2-7, the V gene TRBV6-5; 7 nucleotides align to TRBD1. V lost 5 bases, J lost 3 bases, and 7 bases stayed unmatched. The length of the CDR3 is 14 residues. Germline V gene data show CDR1 as MNHEY and CDR2 as SVGAGI. CDR3 sequence reads: CASSLGTEIYEQYF. DNA of the CDR3: TGTGCCAGCAGTCTTGGGACAGAGATCTACGAGCAGTACTTC.

The CDR3 DNA reads as TGTGCCAGCAGCCCTACTAGCGGGGGGCTAGATACGCAGTATTTT. Translated: CASSPTSGGLDTQYF. The rearrangement uses TRBV7-2 and TRBJ2-3, with 12 bases matching TRBD2. CDR3 size: 15 residues. Germline V gene data show CDR1 as SGHTA and CDR2 as FQGNSA. Trimming removed 5 bases from V and 5 bases from J; junction bases left unmatched: 5. Full variable domain (outside the CDR3, taken from reference TRBV7-2 and TRBJ2-3): GAGVSQSPSNKVTEKGKDVELRCDPISGHTALYWYRQSLGQGLEFLIYFQGNSAPDKSGLPSDRFSAERTGGSVSTLTIQRTQQEDSAVYLCASSPTSGGLDTQYFGPGTRLTVL.

The chain carries TRBV4-3 and TRBJ1-1; tentative D call: TRBD1 (6 bases). V lost 6 bases to trimming and J lost 0 bases, with 14 bases between them. CDR3 length: 15 residues. Germline CDR1 reads LGHNA; CDR2 reads YSLEER. CDR3 nucleotides: TGCGCCAGCAGTCCCGACAGGTTCCTGAACACTGAAGCTTTCTTT. Its translation is CASSPDRFLNTEAFF.

This clone qualifies as medium-sized. The sample carries other DNA sequences with the same CDR3. V and J are TRBV4-2 and TRBJ1-5; D unresolved. Germline loops: CDR1 LGHNA, CDR2 YNFKEQ. CDR3 length: 13 residues. V lost 0 bases, J lost 3 bases, and 3 bases lay in between. The CDR3 spells CASSQDNNQPQHF. Written as DNA, the CDR3 is TGTGCCAGCAGCCAAGATAACAATCAGCCCCAGCATTTT.

This chain links TRBV6-4 with TRBJ2-7, with D possibly matching TRBD2 (5 bases). V was shortened by 0 bases and J by 6 bases, with 9 bases between the two germline ends. The germline CDR1 and CDR2 sequences are MRHNA and SNTAGT. The CDR3 has 13 amino acids. The CDR3 is CASSDSYEGEQYF. The CDR3 nucleotides read TGTGCCAGCAGTGACTCGTACGAGGGCGAGCAGTACTTC.

The rearrangement joins TRBV4-1 to TRBJ1-1; TRBD1 matches 8 bases. With V trimmed by 0 bases and J by 5 bases, 8 bases remained unmatched. CDR3 length: 16 residues. Germline V CDR1 and CDR2: MGHRA, YSYEKL. The DNA for the CDR3 is TGCGCCAGCAGCCAAGATCCCGACAGGGGCGGGACTGAAGCTTTCTTT. Translating it yields CASSQDPDRGGTEAFF.

The rearrangement links TRBV9 to TRBJ1-4; D is possibly TRBD1 (5 bases). CDR3 length: 15 amino acids. Germline CDR1 reads SGDLS; CDR2 reads YYNGEE. The V end lost 4 bases, the J end lost 3 bases, and 13 bases lay between the germline ends. The CDR3 nucleotides are TGTGCCAGCAGCCCGTCCCAGGGATCTAATGAAAAACTGTTTTTT. Its translation is CASSPSQGSNEKLFF.

The chain combines TRBV6-1 with TRBJ2-7, with a weak D call TRBD2 (5 bases). The germline V and J ends were trimmed by 0 bases and 5 bases, with 11 bases remaining between them. Looked up from germline, CDR1 is MNHNS and CDR2 is SASEGT. This CDR3 is built from 14 residues. The CDR3, as DNA: TGTGCCAGCAGTGAAGCGCGGGCAGGCGACGAGCAGTACTTC. Amino acids: CASSEARAGDEQYF.

This chain joins TRBV5-4 and TRBJ1-3; D perhaps matches TRBD1 (6 bases). Per germline, CDR1 SGHNT and CDR2 YYREEE (reference sequence). The CDR3 runs to 15 residues. V lost 0 bases, J lost 3 bases, and 10 bases lay in between. The CDR3 region has the DNA TGTGCCAGCAGCTTGGGGAGGACAGATGGAAACACCATATATTTT. Translating gives CASSLGRTDGNTIYF.

The chain couples TRBV6-1 to TRBJ1-2; 8 bases are shared with TRBD1. The ends lost 3 bases at V and 0 bases at J; junction bases unmatched: 9. CDR1 is MNHNS and CDR2 is SASEGT in the germline V gene. The length of the CDR3 is 17 residues. Written as DNA, the CDR3 is TGTGCCAGCAGTGACCCGACAGGGGCCGGGGCTAACTATGGCTACACCTTC. Encoded protein: CASSDPTGAGANYGYTF.

This chain links TRBV6-6 with TRBJ1-5, with D maybe TRBD1 (6 bases). V was clipped by 7 bases and J by 0 bases, with 13 bases between them. CDR1 is MNHNY and CDR2 is SVGAGI in the germline V gene (reference sequence). This CDR3 contains 15 residues. The CDR3 bases are TGTGCCAGCACCGAGGGGGGGGTTAGCAATCAGCCCCAGCATTTT. It specifies CASTEGGVSNQPQHF.

V and J are TRBV9 and TRBJ2-2; the D gene is possibly TRBD2 (6 bases). The CDR3 has 17 residues. V lost 0 bases and J 2 bases, leaving 14 bases between the germline ends. The germline gives CDR1 SGDLS, CDR2 YYNGEE. The CDR3 is CASSVDYRGINTGELFF. Here the CDR3 DNA reads TGTGCCAGCAGCGTAGATTATCGGGGGATAAACACCGGGGAGCTGTTTTTT. The variable domain in full, with the rest retrieved from reference TRBV9 and TRBJ2-2, is DSGVTQTPKHLITATGQRVTLRCSPRSGDLSVYWYQQSLDQGLQFLIQYYNGEERAKGNILERFSAQQFPDLHSELNLSSLELGDSALYFCASSVDYRGINTGELFFGEGSRLTVL.

This chain uses TRBV7-9 with TRBJ2-3; 8 bases are shared with TRBD2. The CDR3 spans 17 residues. The ends lost 6 bases at V and 3 bases at J; junction bases unmatched: 14. Germline CDR1 SEHNR, CDR2 FQNEAQ (reference sequence). The DNA of the CDR3 is TGTGCCAGCAGATCTGAAAAATACCCGGGGGGGACAGATACGCAGTATTTT. Its protein is CASRSEKYPGGTDTQYF.

The rearrangement links TRBV6-5 to TRBJ1-5; D is ambiguous. Trimming stripped 8 bases from V and 5 bases from J, with 13 bases between. Germline V CDR1 and CDR2: MNHEY, SVGAGI. The CDR3 extends over 13 amino acids. This CDR3 reads CASGPQEDQPQHF. The CDR3 DNA reads TGTGCCAGCGGACCCCAGGAGGATCAGCCCCAGCATTTT.

The chain joins TRBV5-4 to TRBJ2-2, with D tentatively TRBD1 (6 bases). Germline CDR1 is SGHNT and CDR2 is YYREEE (reference sequence). The V end was cut by 10 bases, the J end by 0 bases, with 13 bases between. The CDR3 is made up of 14 amino acids. The CDR3 loop is CAFRDIANTGELFF. The CDR3 nucleotides are TGTGCCTTCCGGGACATTGCGAACACCGGGGAGCTGTTTTTT.

V is TRBV4-1 and J is TRBJ1-5; D might be TRBD1 (5 bases). Germline V gives CDR1 MGHRA, CDR2 YSYEKL. The CDR3 covers 16 residues. V was pared by 0 bases and J by 7 bases, with 16 bases between. This CDR3 reads CASSQETLPSGQPQHF. As DNA, the CDR3 is TGCGCCAGCAGCCAAGAGACACTCCCTTCAGGGCAGCCCCAGCATTTT.

The chain joins TRBV4-2 to TRBJ2-3; tentative D call: TRBD2 (5 bases). This CDR3 is built from 16 residues. Trimming removed 0 bases from V and 4 bases from J, with 14 bases in between. Germline CDR1 is LGHNA and CDR2 is YNFKEQ. CDR3 in amino acids: CASSQDYGRGADTQYF. The CDR3 nucleotides are TGTGCCAGCAGCCAAGATTATGGCCGGGGTGCAGATACGCAGTATTTT.

This clone was picked up one time. V usage is TRBV4-3 and J usage is TRBJ1-1; maybe TRBD1 (5 bases). CDR1 and CDR2 from the germline V gene are LGHNA and YSLEER. The germline V and J ends were trimmed by 0 bases and 1 base, with 12 bases remaining between them. This CDR3 comprises 16 residues. CDR3 DNA: TGCGCCAGCAGCCAAGATGAAGGGCAGGGGAACACTGAAGCTTTCTTT. Residues: CASSQDEGQGNTEAFF.

V is TRBV29-1 and J is TRBJ1-2; D perhaps matches TRBD1 (5 bases). CDR1 and CDR2 (germline): SQVTM, ANQGSEA. V was clipped by 3 bases and J by 4 bases, with 15 bases between them. The CDR3 contains 14 residues. The CDR3 DNA is TGCAGCGTTGAGCAGGCAGGGCAGATCTATGGCTACACCTTC. It is translated as CSVEQAGQIYGYTF. The full variable domain, completed using reference TRBV29-1 and TRBJ1-2, is SAVISQKPSRDICQRGTSLTIQCQVDSQVTMMFWYRQQPGQSLTLIATANQGSEATYESGFVIDKFPISRPNLTFSTLTVSNMSPEDSSIYLCSVEQAGQIYGYTFGSGTRLTVV.